A single sample is the source of the 16 T cell receptor beta chains below, sequenced in a study of OX40 agonist ivuxolimab in advanced cancers. Method: immunoSEQ multiplex PCR; TCRdb's copy keeps in-frame clones and lacks some. This sample has about 13,000 clones, with 84% found just once. Source: CD4+ or CD8+ T cells sorted from blood, taken in a trial of the OX40 agonist ivuxolimab. These receptors came from an adult with an advanced solid tumor such as melanoma, head and neck, liver or kidney cancer.

In the case of this clone: Sequence at one end of the junction differs from germline and may be a read error. This chain uses TRBV6-5 with TRBJ2-7; TRBD1 or TRBD2 may be the D gene (5 bases each). The CDR3 extends over 14 amino acids. Germline lookup yields CDR1 MNHEY and CDR2 SVGAGI. CDR3 in DNA: TGTGCCAGCAGTGGCCGGGACGGCTACTACGGGCAGTACTTC. This codes for CASSGRDGYYGQYF.

The J gene is TRBJ1-2, the V gene TRBV28, with no clear D. This CDR3 is 14 amino acids long. Germline CDR1 and CDR2: MDHEN and SYDVKM. V was shortened by 4 bases and J by 10 bases, with 19 bases between the two germline ends. CDR3 residues: CASSSNLATTNYTF. The CDR3 coding sequence is TGTGCCAGCAGTTCAAACCTAGCAACAACGAACTACACCTTC.

This chain uses TRBV5-4 with TRBJ1-2, with TRBD1 matching over 7 bases. V was pared by 2 bases and J by 3 bases, with 4 bases of the junction left unmatched. The germline CDR1 and CDR2 sequences are SGHNT and YYREEE (reference sequence). The CDR3 runs to 14 residues. The DNA of the CDR3 is TGTGCCAGCAGCTTCCAGGGGGTCGACTATGGCTACACCTTC. Protein product: CASSFQGVDYGYTF.

V is TRBV28 and J is TRBJ1-3, with D unclear. V dropped 6 bases and J dropped 0 bases, with 18 bases sitting between them. The germline CDR1 and CDR2 sequences are MDHEN and SYDVKM. The CDR3 is 17 residues long. CDR3 loop: CASSPLLVSLSGNTIYF. The CDR3 nucleotides read TGTGCCAGCAGCCCGCTTTTAGTATCCCTCTCTGGAAACACCATATATTTT.

The chain uses TRBV14 and TRBJ2-2, with 12 bases fitting TRBD2. V gave up 4 bases and J gave up 5 bases; unmatched junction bases: 5. Germline CDR1 reads SGHDN; CDR2 reads FVKESK. This CDR3 comprises 16 residues. CDR3 sequence (DNA): TGTGCCAGCAGCCCGACTAGCGGGGGTTATACCGGGGAGCTGTTTTTT. Residues: CASSPTSGGYTGELFF.

The V and J genes are TRBV29-1 and TRBJ2-5; tentative D call: TRBD2 (5 bases). This CDR3 is built from 13 residues. The germline V gene encodes CDR1 SQVTM and CDR2 ANQGSEA. V lost 4 bases and J 4 bases, leaving 13 bases between the germline ends. The CDR3 DNA follows: TGCAGCGTTGTAAGTTGGGAGAGAGAGACCCAGTACTTC. This sequence encodes CSVVSWERETQYF.

V is TRBV8-2 and J is TRBJ2-6. TRBV8-2 is a pseudogene. This CDR3 is built from 16 residues. In DNA, the CDR3 is TGTGGCAAGCTTCATAGGATAAAAAGTCGGGCCAACGTCCTGACTTTC. Translated, it gives CGKLHRIKSRANVLTF.

The chain has TRBV27 and TRBJ2-1, with D unresolved. Germline assignment: CDR1 MNHEY and CDR2 SMNVEV (reference sequence). The CDR3 contains 13 residues. Trimming pared 2 bases from V and 6 bases from J, leaving 8 bases between. CDR3 in amino acids: CASSLNVFNEQFF. DNA for the CDR3: TGTGCCAGCAGTTTAAACGTTTTCAATGAGCAGTTCTTC.

The genes are TRBV5-1 and TRBJ2-7, with 12 bases identical to TRBD2. With V trimmed by 5 bases and J by 4 bases, 10 bases remained unmatched. Germline V CDR1 and CDR2: SGHRS, YFSETQ. The CDR3 contains 16 residues. The CDR3 sequence is CASRHTSGGPGYEQYF. The CDR3 coding sequence is TGCGCCAGCAGACACACTAGCGGGGGGCCCGGGTACGAGCAGTACTTC.

This clone has a single count. The chain uses TRBV6-1 and TRBJ1-5; maybe TRBD1 (5 bases). CDR3 length: 16 amino acids. The V and J ends lost 0 bases and 0 bases respectively, with 9 bases between them. From germline, CDR1 is MNHNS and CDR2 SASEGT. The CDR3 protein is CASSEAWGYSNQPQHF. CDR3 DNA: TGTGCCAGCAGTGAAGCTTGGGGGTATAGCAATCAGCCCCAGCATTTT.

The chain employs TRBV15 and TRBJ1-5; D remains ambiguous. The CDR3 sequence is 17 residues long. V was shortened by 0 bases and J by 5 bases, with 17 bases between the two germline ends. CDR1 LNHNV and CDR2 YYDKDF come from the germline V gene (reference sequence). The CDR3 loop is CATSRDLRRPGDQPQHF. CDR3 DNA sequence: TGTGCCACCAGCAGAGATCTCAGGCGACCGGGAGATCAGCCCCAGCATTTT. Complete variable domain (other parts from reference TRBV15 and TRBJ1-5): DAMVIQNPRYQVTQFGKPVTLSCSQTLNHNVMYWYQQKSSQAPKLLFHYYDKDFNNEADTPDNFQSRRPNTSFCFLDIRSPGLGDTAMYLCATSRDLRRPGDQPQHFGDGTRLSIL.

This clone was seen just once. The CDR3 is CASSRAVPQETQYF. CDR3 nucleotides: TGCGCCAGCAGCCGGGCAGTGCCCCAGGAGACCCAGTACTTC. This chain links TRBV4-1 with TRBJ2-5; D unresolved. Germline CDR1 is MGHRA and CDR2 is YSYEKL. This CDR3 has 14 residues. Trimming cost V 4 bases and J 5 bases, with 14 bases left between them.

Only a few counts were recorded for this clone. This CDR3 is CASSWTGSGELFF. CDR3 coding DNA: TGTGCCAGCAGTTGGACAGGGTCCGGGGAGCTGTTTTTT. The chain couples TRBV27 to TRBJ2-2, with TRBD1 matching over 8 bases. Germline trimming cut 4 bases from V and 6 bases from J; bases unmatched to any gene: 1. Germline CDR1 and CDR2: MNHEY and SMNVEV (reference sequence). The CDR3 has 13 residues.

This chain links TRBV5-1 with TRBJ2-5; TRBD2 aligns across 10 bases. V shed 1 base, J shed 4 bases, and the junction held 4 bases outside the gene matches. Germline V lookup: CDR1 SGHRS, CDR2 YFSETQ. The CDR3 has 15 residues. The CDR3 reads CASSLSGGAGETQYF. Here the CDR3 DNA reads TGCGCCAGCAGCTTGAGCGGGGGGGCCGGAGAGACCCAGTACTTC.

The chain combines TRBV28 with TRBJ2-1; TRBD2 matches at 10 bases. The CDR3 is 15 residues long. Germline-derived CDR1 and CDR2 are MDHEN and SYDVKM. J was trimmed by 4 bases and V by 2 bases; bases with no gene match: 2. The CDR3 DNA is TGTGCCAGCAGTTTAGGACTAGCGGTTTACAATGAGCAGTTCTTC. This encodes CASSLGLAVYNEQFF.

CDR3 sequence reads: CASSVVGGEGSKREYYGYTF. The CDR3 DNA reads as TGTGCCAGCAGCGTAGTCGGCGGAGAAGGGTCCAAAAGGGAATACTATGGCTACACCTTC. The V call is TRBV9, the J call TRBJ1-2; no reliable D call. The CDR3 contains 20 residues. From germline, CDR1 is SGDLS and CDR2 YYNGEE. Trimming cost V 0 bases and J 3 bases, with 27 bases left between them.